This TCR beta chain was sequenced during a study of blood T cell repertoires in COVID-19. Whole-study context: COVID-19 samples, acute and convalescent, were from the United States, Italy and Spain. The analysed material was cDNA or gDNA that came from T cells, B-cell-depleted T cells, or PBMCs.

The CDR3 length is 16 residues. CDR1 and CDR2 (germline): SEHNR, FQNEAQ (reference sequence). With V trimmed by 5 bases and J by 2 bases, 7 bases remained unmatched. Under the authors' procedure: How many nucleated cells were present was estimated from reference gene primer amplification. Assay used: immunoSEQ multiplex PCR; TCRdb lists only in-frame clones, some missing. D and trimming were read from the DNA, whereas the V and J calls and clone size are those reported in that table. The profile shows 110,000 or so clones, 85% to 90% of them singletons. Sequencing was carried out using peripheral blood. The gene calls are TRBV7-9 and TRBJ2-3; 10 nucleotides line up with TRBD2. The receptor's source is a woman between 45 and 65 years old with acute or convalescent COVID-19. The CDR3 DNA reads as TGTGCCAGCAGCAACGGACTAGCGGTACCCACAGATACGCAGTATTTT. Its translation: CASSNGLAVPTDTQYF.